A single sample gave rise to the 2 T cell receptor beta chains below, sequenced in a study of T cell responses to AZD1222 COVID-19 vaccine. The protocol was immunoSEQ multiplex PCR, while the TCRdb copy is restricted to in-frame clones and leaves out a portion. The data hold over 100,000 clones, with about 90% observed a single time. The source material was peripheral blood, sampled on day 0 of AZD1222 vaccination. The receptors were sampled from an adult in good health.

The CDR3 here is CASSWDRGGETQYF. The CDR3 coding sequence is TGTGCCAGCAGCTGGGACAGGGGAGGTGAGACCCAGTACTTC. The V and J genes are TRBV27 and TRBJ2-5; 10 bases match TRBD1. This CDR3 comprises 14 residues. CDR1 is MNHEY and CDR2 is SMNVEV in the germline V gene (reference sequence). V dropped 6 bases and J dropped 5; count of bases not matched to a gene: 6.

The V call is TRBV28, the J call TRBJ2-7; 10 bases align to TRBD1. The CDR3 consists of 16 residues. The trim removed 5 bases at V and 7 bases at J, leaving 14 bases unmatched. CDR1 and CDR2 from the germline V gene are MDHEN and SYDVKM. The CDR3 bases are TGTGCCAGCAGTCCCCCCGGGGGACAGGGGATTACGGAGCAGTACTTC. Its translation is CASSPPGGQGITEQYF.